The 25 T cell receptor beta chains below come from one sample, sequenced in a study of early T cells in non-severe SARS-CoV-2 infection. TCRdb recomputed calls from the 5' RACE reads with MiXCR, one row per CDR3 protein. The table records 55,000 to 75,000 distinct CDR3 sequences, approximately 12% of them present only once. Sequencing input: whole blood. The receptor source for this set is an adult who was a healthcare worker with PCR-confirmed SARS-CoV-2 infection or an uninfected control (not recorded which).

This CDR3 reads CASSFSPSGNTIYF. CDR3 nucleotides: TGTGCCAGCAGCTTTTCCCCCTCTGGAAACACCATATATTTT. V gene TRBV13 combines with J gene TRBJ1-3, with D unclear. Germline lookup yields CDR1 PRHDT and CDR2 FYEKMQ (reference sequence). The CDR3 loop spans 14 amino acids. Trimming removed 3 bases at V and 0 bases at J, with 6 bases between.

For this clonotype: This may arise from a read error, as a much more abundant clone is one base away. This sequence joins TRBV10-3 and TRBJ2-1, with D tentatively TRBD1 (5 bases). V lost 8 bases and J 7 bases, leaving 12 bases between the germline ends. This CDR3 is built from 12 residues. CDR1 and CDR2 (germline): ENHRY, SYGVKD. This CDR3 is CAIAGFENEQFF. DNA of the CDR3: TGTGCCATCGCAGGGTTTGAAAATGAGCAGTTCTTC.

This clonotype was recorded many times. This chain uses TRBV29-1 with TRBJ2-7; D possibly uses TRBD1 or TRBD2 (7 bases each). This CDR3 comprises 13 residues. V was shortened by 6 bases and J by 2 bases, with 14 bases between the two germline ends. Germline V gene lookup returns CDR1 SQVTM and CDR2 ANQGSEA. For the CDR3, the DNA is TGCAGCGTGATCCAGGGGGGGCCCTACGAGCAGTACTTC. Translated, it gives CSVIQGGPYEQYF.

This clonotype was seen at least ten times. This sequence joins TRBV7-6 and TRBJ1-1; no reliable D call. The germline gives CDR1 SGHVS, CDR2 FNYEAQ. The CDR3 is 12 amino acids. V was clipped by 5 bases and J by 1 base, with 5 bases between them. CDR3 region: CASSPANTEAFF. In nucleotides, the CDR3 is TGTGCCAGCAGCCCGGCGAACACTGAAGCTTTCTTT.

This clonotype was counted many times. J is TRBJ1-5 and V is TRBV6-6; TRBD1 agrees at 10 bases. Germline loops: CDR1 MNHNY, CDR2 SVGAGI (reference sequence). The CDR3 is 14 residues long. Trimming at V came to 6 bases and at J to 8 bases, leaving 7 bases not matched to a gene. The CDR3 is CASSPDRGLKPQHF. DNA for the CDR3: TGTGCCAGCAGCCCTGACAGGGGGCTGAAGCCCCAGCATTTT.

This clonotype has a count of ten or more. The chain's CDR3 is CASSPGTAYEQYF. For the CDR3, the DNA is TGTGCCAGCTCCCCCGGAACCGCCTACGAGCAGTACTTC. The chain links TRBV18 to TRBJ2-7; unclear D gene. The ends were cut back, 6 bases at V and 2 bases at J, with 11 bases in the middle. CDR1 and CDR2 (germline): KGHSH, LQKENI. The CDR3 loop spans 13 amino acids.

The chain has TRBV28 and TRBJ2-7; D unclear. The CDR3 is 14 amino acids. The V end lost 2 bases, the J end lost 6 bases, and 14 bases lay between the germline ends. Germline CDR1 reads MDHEN; CDR2 reads SYDVKM. The CDR3 region is CASSLQNQRSEQYF. The CDR3 region has the DNA TGTGCCAGCAGTTTACAAAATCAACGGAGCGAGCAGTACTTC.

This clonotype appeared many times. The chain recombines TRBV7-2 with TRBJ2-5; no clear D gene. Germline-derived CDR1 and CDR2 are SGHTA and FQGNSA. The V and J ends lost 1 base and 4 bases respectively, with 10 bases between them. The CDR3 length is 14 residues. The CDR3 loop reads CASSLGGKLETQYF. CDR3 nucleotide sequence: TGTGCCAGCAGCTTAGGTGGGAAACTAGAGACCCAGTACTTC.

This clonotype was recorded many times. The chain links TRBV7-9 to TRBJ2-3, with 9 bases aligning to TRBD1. J was trimmed by 3 bases and V by 5 bases; bases with no gene match: 6. Germline CDR1 and CDR2: SEHNR and FQNEAQ (reference sequence). This CDR3 spans 15 amino acids. The DNA of the CDR3 is TGTGCCAGCAGCCAAAGGACAGGGGAAACAGATACGCAGTATTTT. Its translation: CASSQRTGETDTQYF.

This rearrangement joins TRBV2 to TRBJ1-6; 7 bases agree with TRBD1. After removal of 5 bases from V and 7 bases from J, the junction contained 8 bases not matched to a gene. Germline assignment: CDR1 SNHLY and CDR2 FYNNEI. The CDR3 has 15 residues. The CDR3 loop reads CASSYRQGGNSPLHF. CDR3 sequence (DNA): TGTGCCAGCAGTTACCGACAGGGAGGAAATTCACCCCTCCACTTT.

The chain couples TRBV9 to TRBJ2-7, with D uncertain. This CDR3 has 15 amino acids. Trimming removed 0 bases from V and 4 bases from J, with 14 bases in between. The germline CDR1 and CDR2 sequences are SGDLS and YYNGEE. In nucleotides, the CDR3 is TGTGCCAGCAGCGTAGGGGCCGAATCAACTTACGAGCAGTACTTC. Residues: CASSVGAESTYEQYF. The full variable domain, completed using reference TRBV9 and TRBJ2-7, is DSGVTQTPKHLITATGQRVTLRCSPRSGDLSVYWYQQSLDQGLQFLIQYYNGEERAKGNILERFSAQQFPDLHSELNLSSLELGDSALYFCASSVGAESTYEQYFGPGTRLTVT.

Ten or more counts support this clonotype. The chain couples TRBV24-1 to TRBJ2-1, with D possibly TRBD2 on 6 matching bases. V was pared by 8 bases and J by 8 bases, with 15 bases between. The CDR3 sequence is 13 residues long. From germline, CDR1 is KGHDR and CDR2 SFDVKD. CDR3 sequence reads: CATKEGLRDEQFF. DNA for the CDR3: TGTGCCACCAAGGAGGGGCTTCGGGATGAGCAGTTCTTC.

This clonotype was recorded at least ten times. This chain uses TRBV5-1 with TRBJ2-2; 7 bases are a match to TRBD1. Losses at the gene ends were 4 bases for V and 3 bases for J; bases not matched to a gene: 6. The CDR3 extends over 15 amino acids. Germline V gene lookup returns CDR1 SGHRS and CDR2 YFSETQ. CDR3 in DNA: TGCGCCAGCAGCCCCGGACAGGTGGACACCGGGGAGCTGTTTTTT. Protein: CASSPGQVDTGELFF.

This clonotype was found many times. V is TRBV2 and J is TRBJ1-2; 9 nucleotides line up with TRBD1. CDR1 is SNHLY and CDR2 is FYNNEI in the germline V gene. Trimming took 6 bases from V and 7 from J; bases not matched to a gene: 9. The CDR3 runs 14 residues. In DNA, the CDR3 is TGTGCCAGCAGCCCTACAGGGGGCCTTTCTGGCTACACCTTC. Protein sequence: CASSPTGGLSGYTF.

This clonotype was counted ten times or more. This rearrangement joins TRBV7-2 to TRBJ2-6; the D gene is possibly TRBD2 (6 bases). This CDR3 has 15 amino acids. Trimming stripped 2 bases from V and 2 bases from J, with 7 bases between. Germline CDR1 is SGHTA and CDR2 is FQGNSA. The DNA of the CDR3 is TGTGCCAGCAGCTTAACTAGCCCTGGGGCCAACGTCCTGACTTTC. Its protein product is CASSLTSPGANVLTF. Based on the CDR3 plus reference TRBV7-2 and TRBJ2-6, the full variable domain is GAGVSQSPSNKVTEKGKDVELRCDPISGHTALYWYRQSLGQGLEFLIYFQGNSAPDKSGLPSDRFSAERTGGSVSTLTIQRTQQEDSAVYLCASSLTSPGANVLTFGAGSRLTVL.

This clonotype was counted ten times or more. This chain uses TRBV7-9 with TRBJ2-7, with 10 bases identical to TRBD2. The CDR3 sequence is 13 residues long. V shed 4 bases, J shed 4 bases, and the junction held 1 base outside the gene matches. Germline CDR1 is SEHNR and CDR2 is FQNEAQ (reference sequence). The CDR3 here is CASSSSGSYEQYF. CDR3 nucleotides: TGTGCCAGCAGCTCTAGCGGGAGTTACGAGCAGTACTTC.

Only a few counts were recorded for this clonotype. This chain joins TRBV29-1 and TRBJ2-1, with D perhaps TRBD1 or TRBD2 (6 bases each). Trimming took off 7 bases at V and 0 bases at J, with 16 bases between the two ends. Germline-derived CDR1 and CDR2 are SQVTM and ANQGSEA. There are 15 residues in the CDR3. The CDR3 spells CSATLGGVSYNEQFF. The CDR3 bases are TGCAGCGCCACACTGGGGGGCGTCTCCTACAATGAGCAGTTCTTC.

This clonotype has a count of ten or more. This chain joins TRBV29-1 and TRBJ1-1; D is uncertain. CDR1 is SQVTM and CDR2 is ANQGSEA in the germline V gene. This CDR3 is built from 11 residues. Deletions cut 1 base from V and 4 bases from J, with 4 bases between. This CDR3 reads CSVEARTEAFF. DNA of the CDR3: TGCAGCGTTGAAGCCCGCACTGAAGCTTTCTTT.

This clonotype occurred many times. V gene TRBV4-3 combines with J gene TRBJ1-5, with a weak D call TRBD1 (5 bases). In germline, CDR1 is LGHNA, CDR2 YSLEER. V gave up 4 bases and J gave up 0 bases, with 16 bases separating them. The CDR3 contains 17 residues. CDR3 nucleotide sequence: TGCGCCAGCAGCCTAGGGGTTGGAGTGAATAGCAATCAGCCCCAGCATTTT. This gives the protein CASSLGVGVNSNQPQHF.

The table lists this clonotype with a few counts. This chain links TRBV20-1 with TRBJ2-7, with no clear D. The germline gives CDR1 DFQATT, CDR2 SNEGSKA (reference sequence). The CDR3 has 14 residues. V dropped 0 bases and J dropped 4 bases, with 13 bases sitting between them. The CDR3 sequence: CSARDGEREYEQYF. Here the CDR3 DNA reads TGCAGTGCTAGAGATGGAGAGCGAGAGTACGAGCAGTACTTC.

There are many counts of this clonotype. The chain employs TRBV6-2 or TRBV6-3 and TRBJ2-1, with a weak D call TRBD1 (7 bases). The germline V gene has CDR1 MNHEY and CDR2 SVGEGT. Trimming took 6 bases from V and 4 from J, leaving 13 bases between them. The CDR3 has 14 residues. Here the CDR3 DNA reads TGTGCCAGCAGACGACAGGGACTGTACAATGAGCAGTTCTTC. Translating gives CASRRQGLYNEQFF.

V and J are TRBV7-9 and TRBJ2-5; 9 nucleotides align to TRBD2. Germline CDR1 is SEHNR and CDR2 is FQNEAQ (reference sequence). The CDR3 loop spans 14 amino acids. Trimming removed 0 bases from V and 11 bases from J; junction bases left unmatched: 7. The CDR3 protein is CASSLAPKTSGQYF. CDR3 in DNA: TGTGCCAGCAGCTTAGCCCCAAAAACTAGCGGGCAGTACTTC.

This clonotype was picked up many times. This chain connects TRBV5-5 to TRBJ1-4, with no clear D. The CDR3 runs 11 residues. The V end was cut by 2 bases, the J end by 7 bases, with 3 bases between. Germline V CDR1 and CDR2: SGHKS, YYEKEE (reference sequence). The CDR3 sequence: CASSFGEKLFF. CDR3 bases: TGTGCCAGCAGCTTCGGTGAAAAACTGTTTTTT.

This clonotype was counted at least ten times. The chain has TRBV5-6 and TRBJ2-7, with D unclear. The CDR3 is 14 residues long. V gave up 0 bases and J gave up 5 bases, with 12 bases separating them. CDR1 and CDR2 (germline): SGHDT, YYEEEE. In DNA form, the CDR3 reads TGTGCCAGCAGCTTGGGCCCCCTCGGAGACGAGCAGTACTTC. Translated, it gives CASSLGPLGDEQYF.

By share, this clonotype counts as medium-sized. The J gene is TRBJ2-3, the V gene TRBV7-9; tentative D call: TRBD1 (6 bases). This CDR3 has 15 residues. From germline, CDR1 is SEHNR and CDR2 FQNEAQ (reference sequence). Deletions cut 0 bases from V and 2 bases from J, with 9 bases between. CDR3 sequence (DNA): TGTGCCAGCAGCTTAGCGGGGACATCCACAGATACGCAGTATTTT. This encodes CASSLAGTSTDTQYF. The full variable domain, completed using reference TRBV7-9 and TRBJ2-3, is DTGVSQNPRHKITKRGQNVTFRCDPISEHNRLYWYRQTLGQGPEFLTYFQNEAQLEKSRLLSDRFSAERPKGSFSTLEIQRTEQGDSAMYLCASSLAGTSTDTQYFGPGTRLTVL.